The next 22 T cell receptor beta chains were all read from a single sample in a study of cytomegalovirus exposure and HLA in healthy donors. Primers for the PCR totalled 60 Vbeta and 13 Jbeta. Using immunoSEQ multiplex PCR, the repertoire was profiled, and TCRdb retains in-frame clones only, with some absent. The specimen's table records under 45,000 clones. The sequenced material came from PBMCs. The receptors originated from a male donor in good health and CMV-seronegative.

V is TRBV15 and J is TRBJ1-5, with D maybe TRBD1 (5 bases). Germline V gene sequence: CDR1 LNHNV, CDR2 YYDKDF (reference sequence). The V gene lost 3 bases and the J gene lost 3 bases, with 12 bases spanning the gap. This CDR3 is built from 15 residues. Here the CDR3 reads CATSSQGGFNQPQHF. CDR3 nucleotide sequence: TGTGCCACCAGCAGCCAGGGAGGCTTCAATCAGCCCCAGCATTTT.

This chain connects TRBV28 to TRBJ1-2; 7 positions agree with TRBD1. J gave up 2 bases and V 5 bases, and 2 bases lay outside the gene matches. The germline V gene encodes CDR1 MDHEN and CDR2 SYDVKM. CDR3 length equals 13 residues. This chain's CDR3 is CASSVGQNYGYTF. The CDR3 DNA follows: TGTGCCAGCAGTGTGGGACAGAACTATGGCTACACCTTC.

The V and J genes are TRBV5-1 and TRBJ2-1; 13 positions match TRBD2. V was pared by 4 bases and J by 8 bases, with 12 bases of the junction left unmatched. Germline loops: CDR1 SGHRS, CDR2 YFSETQ. CDR3 size: 17 residues. The DNA of the CDR3 is TGCGCCAGCAGCCCTCGGACTAGCGGGGGCGGCAGGGATGAGCAGTTCTTC. Protein sequence: CASSPRTSGGGRDEQFF. Together with reference TRBV5-1 and TRBJ2-1, the CDR3 gives the full variable domain: KAGVTQTPRYLIKTRGQQVTLSCSPISGHRSVSWYQQTPGQGLQFLFEYFSETQRNKGNFPGRFSGRQFSNSRSEMNVSTLELGDSALYLCASSPRTSGGGRDEQFFGPGTRLTVL.

The V and J genes are TRBV14 and TRBJ1-2, with no clear D. V lost 1 base, J lost 8 bases, and 17 bases lay in between. The CDR3 extends over 15 amino acids. Germline assignment: CDR1 SGHDN and CDR2 FVKESK. CDR3 residues: CASSQATVVGSGYTF. The CDR3 bases are TGTGCCAGCAGCCAAGCTACAGTGGTGGGGAGCGGCTACACCTTC.

This chain joins TRBV13 and TRBJ2-1; 8 nucleotides line up with TRBD2. Germline CDR1 reads PRHDT; CDR2 reads FYEKMQ (reference sequence). The CDR3 contains 16 residues. The V gene end was trimmed by 5 bases and the J gene end by 0 bases; junction bases not matched to a gene: 6. The CDR3 reads CASSLTGTSSYNEQFF. CDR3 coding DNA: TGTGCCAGCAGCCTGACCGGGACTAGCTCCTACAATGAGCAGTTCTTC. Variable domain in full (rest from reference TRBV13 and TRBJ2-1): AAGVIQSPRHLIKEKRETATLKCYPIPRHDTVYWYQQGPGQDPQFLISFYEKMQSDKGSIPDRFSAQQFSDYHSELNMSSLELGDSALYFCASSLTGTSSYNEQFFGPGTRLTVL.

V is TRBV5-1 and J is TRBJ1-2, with D perhaps TRBD1 (6 bases). Looked up from germline, CDR1 is SGHRS and CDR2 is YFSETQ. The CDR3 is 15 amino acids. V lost 0 bases, J lost 2 bases, and 11 bases lay in between. In nucleotides, the CDR3 is TGCGCCAGCAGCTTGGACAGGGCCAGGAACTATGGCTACACCTTC. It yields the protein CASSLDRARNYGYTF.

The chain joins TRBV5-1 to TRBJ2-3; maybe TRBD2 (6 bases). The CDR3 consists of 16 residues. CDR1 SGHRS and CDR2 YFSETQ come from the germline V gene. The V gene lost 0 bases and the J gene lost 2 bases, with 13 bases spanning the gap. The CDR3 DNA reads TGCGCCAGCAGCTTGGAGGACTATACGGACACAGATACGCAGTATTTT. It specifies CASSLEDYTDTDTQYF.

The chain couples TRBV9 to TRBJ2-2; 7 bases line up with TRBD2. Trimming at V came to 4 bases and at J to 6 bases, leaving 9 bases not matched to a gene. CDR3 size: 15 residues. Germline V CDR1 and CDR2: SGDLS, YYNGEE. CDR3 region: CASSPRTREAGELFF. The CDR3 nucleotides are TGTGCCAGCAGCCCCCGGACTAGAGAAGCCGGGGAGCTGTTTTTT. The full variable domain, completed using reference TRBV9 and TRBJ2-2, is DSGVTQTPKHLITATGQRVTLRCSPRSGDLSVYWYQQSLDQGLQFLIQYYNGEERAKGNILERFSAQQFPDLHSELNLSSLELGDSALYFCASSPRTREAGELFFGEGSRLTVL.

This chain connects TRBV15 to TRBJ1-6; TRBD1 agrees at 7 bases. CDR1 LNHNV and CDR2 YYDKDF come from the germline V gene (reference sequence). V was clipped by 8 bases and J by 5 bases; unmatched bases: 3. There are 13 residues in the CDR3. The CDR3 DNA follows: TGTGCCACCGCTACAGGGGATAATTCACCCCTCCACTTT. Encoded protein: CATATGDNSPLHF.

The chain has TRBV28 and TRBJ2-2; weak D call: TRBD1 (5 bases). V was pared by 1 base and J by 5 bases, with 8 bases between. Germline-derived CDR1 and CDR2 are MDHEN and SYDVKM. This CDR3 is built from 14 residues. In DNA, the CDR3 is TGTGCCAGCAGTTTATTGACAGCGACCGGGGAGCTGTTTTTT. Its translation is CASSLLTATGELFF. Variable domain in full (rest from reference TRBV28 and TRBJ2-2): DVKVTQSSRYLVKRTGEKVFLECVQDMDHENMFWYRQDPGLGLRLIYFSYDVKMKEKGDIPEGYSVSREKKERFSLILESASTNQTSMYLCASSLLTATGELFFGEGSRLTVL.

The chain uses TRBV5-8 and TRBJ1-3; perhaps TRBD1 as D (6 bases). The length of the CDR3 is 13 residues. V lost 4 bases, J lost 4 bases, and 9 bases lay in between. Looked up from germline, CDR1 is SGHTS and CDR2 is YDEGEE. The chain's CDR3 is CASSHRVGNTIYF. Written as DNA, the CDR3 is TGTGCCAGCAGCCACAGGGTCGGAAACACCATATATTTT.

This chain links TRBV5-1 with TRBJ2-3; D may be TRBD2 (5 bases). This CDR3 is built from 12 residues. The ends were cut back, 0 bases at V and 6 bases at J, with 5 bases in the middle. Germline CDR1 and CDR2: SGHRS and YFSETQ. The CDR3 DNA reads TGCGCCAGCAGCTTGGCGGGGGATACGCAGTATTTT. Protein sequence: CASSLAGDTQYF.

J is TRBJ2-1 and V is TRBV4-1, with a possible D match to TRBD1 (6 bases). Germline lookup yields CDR1 MGHRA and CDR2 YSYEKL. V dropped 0 bases and J dropped 2 bases, with 11 bases sitting between them. This CDR3 region has 16 residues. The chain's CDR3 is CASSQDDRLTYNEQFF. The CDR3, as DNA: TGCGCCAGCAGCCAAGACGACAGGTTGACCTACAATGAGCAGTTCTTC.

This chain uses TRBV7-2 with TRBJ2-6, with a tentative D call TRBD1 (6 bases). V gave up 3 bases and J gave up 1 base, with 13 bases separating them. Looked up from germline, CDR1 is SGHTA and CDR2 is FQGNSA. The CDR3 consists of 17 residues. CDR3 protein: CASSLTRTGSGANVLTF. In DNA form, the CDR3 reads TGTGCCAGCAGCTTGACCCGCACAGGGTCTGGGGCCAACGTCCTGACTTTC.

The chain employs TRBV19 and TRBJ2-7, with 10 bases that match TRBD1. CDR1 and CDR2 (germline): LNHDA, SQIVND (reference sequence). The V gene end was trimmed by 3 bases and the J gene end by 0 bases; junction bases not matched to a gene: 2. The CDR3 runs 15 residues. The CDR3 DNA sequence: TGTGCCAGTAGTATTGGGACAGGGGCCTCCTACGAGCAGTACTTC. It yields the protein CASSIGTGASYEQYF.

This chain uses TRBV27 with TRBJ2-5, with 11 bases that match TRBD2. Trimming took 5 bases from V and 7 from J; bases not matched to a gene: 18. The CDR3 totals 18 residues. CDR1 and CDR2 from the germline V gene are MNHEY and SMNVEV (reference sequence). This CDR3 reads CASSPTYPLAGGAATQYF. The DNA for the CDR3 is TGTGCCAGCAGTCCCACCTACCCTCTAGCGGGGGGCGCTGCGACCCAGTACTTC.

The J gene is TRBJ1-2, the V gene TRBV11-2, with D unclear. V was pared by 0 bases and J by 5 bases, with 13 bases between. Germline lookup yields CDR1 SGHAT and CDR2 FQNNGV. The CDR3 is 15 amino acids. The CDR3, as DNA: TGTGCCAGCAGCTTAGAACGGGGTCCCAGGTATGGCTACACCTTC. It codes for CASSLERGPRYGYTF.

V gene TRBV9 combines with J gene TRBJ1-1; the D is unclear. This CDR3 is 14 amino acids long. Looked up from germline, CDR1 is SGDLS and CDR2 is YYNGEE. The V and J ends lost 6 bases and 0 bases respectively, with 12 bases between them. CDR3 nucleotide sequence: TGTGCCAGCACCCACGGCAGGCTGAACACTGAAGCTTTCTTT. Protein: CASTHGRLNTEAFF.

V usage is TRBV7-3 and J usage is TRBJ2-1; D is possibly TRBD2 (6 bases). Deletions cut 6 bases from V and 7 bases from J, with 16 bases between. CDR3 size: 14 residues. Germline CDR1 and CDR2: SGHTA and FQGTGA. As DNA, the CDR3 is TGTGCCAGCAGTGCAAGCCTCCGGGAGAATGAGCAGTTCTTC. This codes for CASSASLRENEQFF.

The rearrangement uses TRBV7-9 and TRBJ1-2, with D perhaps TRBD1 (5 bases). V lost 3 bases and J lost 3, with 11 bases in between. Looked up from germline, CDR1 is SEHNR and CDR2 is FQNEAQ (reference sequence). The CDR3 has 14 amino acids. The CDR3 DNA sequence: TGTGCCAGCAGCTTGCCCAGGGTGGACTATGGCTACACCTTC. This translates into CASSLPRVDYGYTF.

This sequence joins TRBV19 and TRBJ1-1, with 9 bases aligning to TRBD1. The V gene end was trimmed by 8 bases and the J gene end by 1 base; junction bases not matched to a gene: 2. Germline V CDR1 and CDR2: LNHDA, SQIVND (reference sequence). The CDR3 has 13 amino acids. CDR3 nucleotides: TGTGCCAGTGAGGGACAGGGGAACACTGAAGCTTTCTTT. It translates to CASEGQGNTEAFF. Looking up the rest from reference TRBV19 and TRBJ1-1 gives the full variable domain: DGGITQSPKYLFRKEGQNVTLSCEQNLNHDAMYWYRQDPGQGLRLIYYSQIVNDFQKGDIAEGYSVSREKKESFPLTVTSAQKNPTAFYLCASEGQGNTEAFFGQGTRLTVV.

The gene calls are TRBV19 and TRBJ1-5; 7 positions agree with TRBD1. CDR1 and CDR2 (germline): LNHDA, SQIVND (reference sequence). Unmatched junction bases numbered 6, after V lost 2 bases and J lost 14 bases. The CDR3 loop spans 12 amino acids. This chain's CDR3 is CASSIMTGLKHF. DNA for the CDR3: TGTGCCAGTAGTATAATGACAGGGTTAAAGCATTTT.